What follows are 12 T cell receptor beta chains derived from one specimen sequenced in a study of T cell responses to AZD1222 COVID-19 vaccine. This table comes from immunoSEQ multiplex PCR, and its TCRdb copy is limited to in-frame clones, with some not included. The sample has 100,000 to 150,000 clones, 75% to 85% seen once. Material: peripheral blood, obtained 28 days after the second AZD1222 dose. The receptors shown here come from an adult who received the AZD1222 COVID-19 vaccine.

J is TRBJ1-5 and V is TRBV2, with D possibly matching TRBD1 (5 bases). CDR1 is SNHLY and CDR2 is FYNNEI in the germline V gene. This CDR3 is 14 amino acids long. V lost 7 bases, J lost 6 bases, and 16 bases lay in between. The CDR3 region is CASMRTLSVQPQHF. Written as DNA, the CDR3 is TGTGCCAGCATGAGGACATTATCGGTTCAGCCCCAGCATTTT.

This clone was seen more than once but under ten times. This sequence joins TRBV4-2 and TRBJ2-3; D possibly corresponds to TRBD2 (7 bases). Germline CDR1 LGHNA, CDR2 YNFKEQ. The CDR3 contains 14 residues. The V end was cut by 4 bases, the J end by 6 bases, with 14 bases between. The CDR3 region is CASSRQEGGDTQYF. The CDR3, as DNA: TGTGCCAGCAGCCGACAAGAGGGGGGGGATACGCAGTATTTT.

The CDR3 DNA follows: TGTGCCAGCTCACCACCCCAGGGGTGGTATGGCTACACCTTC. This sequence encodes CASSPPQGWYGYTF. The genes are TRBV18 and TRBJ1-2; tentative D call: TRBD1 (6 bases). The CDR3 totals 14 residues. The V end was cut by 0 bases, the J end by 5 bases, with 10 bases between. Germline V gene data show CDR1 as KGHSH and CDR2 as LQKENI.

This chain joins TRBV28 and TRBJ1-3; D might be TRBD1 (5 bases). V dropped 6 bases and J dropped 2 bases, with 11 bases sitting between them. Germline V gives CDR1 MDHEN, CDR2 SYDVKM. The CDR3 is 14 amino acids. The CDR3 DNA reads as TGTGCCAGCAGGAAAGGACAACCTGGAAACACCATATATTTT. Translating gives CASRKGQPGNTIYF.

This clone was seen once. The CDR3 reads CSVEGGGNQPQHF. The CDR3 bases are TGCAGCGTTGAAGGGGGGGGCAATCAGCCCCAGCATTTT. This chain uses TRBV29-1 with TRBJ1-5, with D maybe TRBD1 (5 bases). The CDR3 loop spans 13 amino acids. The germline V gene has CDR1 SQVTM and CDR2 ANQGSEA. Trimming stripped 1 base from V and 2 bases from J, with 6 bases between.

V usage is TRBV5-1 and J usage is TRBJ2-3; the match to TRBD1 covers 8 bases. Per the germline V gene, CDR1 is SGHRS and CDR2 is YFSETQ. This CDR3 contains 14 residues. V lost 4 bases and J lost 2; bases outside the gene matches: 3. CDR3 bases: TGCGCCAGCAGCCCGACAGGGGCCACAGATACGCAGTATTTT. Residues: CASSPTGATDTQYF.

The chain combines TRBV11-2 with TRBJ1-1; unclear D gene. With 1 base removed from V and 1 base from J, the gap between germline ends came to 7 bases. The CDR3 length is 14 residues. Per germline, CDR1 SGHAT and CDR2 FQNNGV. The CDR3 DNA reads TGTGCCAGCAGCTTAGTTGCAGGGAACACTGAAGCTTTCTTT. Its protein is CASSLVAGNTEAFF.

This CDR3 reads CASSVASLPRLNTEAFF. As DNA, the CDR3 is TGTGCCAGCAGCGTAGCTTCCCTCCCTCGATTGAACACTGAAGCTTTCTTT. The genes are TRBV9 and TRBJ1-1; the D is unclear. V dropped 0 bases and J dropped 0 bases, with 15 bases sitting between them. Germline V gene sequence: CDR1 SGDLS, CDR2 YYNGEE. This CDR3 spans 17 amino acids. Supplemented by reference TRBV9 and TRBJ1-1, the full variable domain reads DSGVTQTPKHLITATGQRVTLRCSPRSGDLSVYWYQQSLDQGLQFLIQYYNGEERAKGNILERFSAQQFPDLHSELNLSSLELGDSALYFCASSVASLPRLNTEAFFGQGTRLTVV.

The DNA for the CDR3 is TGTGCCAGCAGCCCGCCCGGGGATCGCAGAAACACCATATATTTT. This encodes CASSPPGDRRNTIYF. This chain joins TRBV11-2 and TRBJ1-3; the D is unclear. V was pared by 5 bases and J by 5 bases, with 16 bases between. The CDR3 consists of 15 residues. Germline V gives CDR1 SGHAT, CDR2 FQNNGV.

This clone was seen only once. The rearrangement uses TRBV27 and TRBJ2-7; D not certain. Looked up from germline, CDR1 is MNHEY and CDR2 is SMNVEV (reference sequence). Trimming removed 5 bases at V and 9 bases at J, with 5 bases between. The CDR3 runs 9 residues. This chain's CDR3 is CASSRLQYF. CDR3 DNA sequence: TGTGCCAGCAGTCGCCTGCAGTACTTC.

The chain joins TRBV5-6 to TRBJ2-7, with a tentative D call TRBD2 (5 bases). In germline, CDR1 is SGHDT, CDR2 YYEEEE. Trimming took 2 bases from V and 4 from J, leaving 13 bases between them. The CDR3 is 14 amino acids. CDR3 coding DNA: TGTGCCAGCAGCTTTACGACTAACTCATACGAGCAGTACTTC. Its protein product is CASSFTTNSYEQYF.

The chain combines TRBV7-2 with TRBJ2-7; D is possibly TRBD1 or TRBD2 (6 bases each). The V and J ends lost 5 bases and 2 bases respectively, with 16 bases between them. Germline loops: CDR1 SGHTA, CDR2 FQGNSA. The CDR3 spans 15 residues. The CDR3 DNA sequence: TGTGCCAGCAGCCCTATTTGGGGGGCCACCTACGAGCAGTACTTC. Amino acid sequence: CASSPIWGATYEQYF.